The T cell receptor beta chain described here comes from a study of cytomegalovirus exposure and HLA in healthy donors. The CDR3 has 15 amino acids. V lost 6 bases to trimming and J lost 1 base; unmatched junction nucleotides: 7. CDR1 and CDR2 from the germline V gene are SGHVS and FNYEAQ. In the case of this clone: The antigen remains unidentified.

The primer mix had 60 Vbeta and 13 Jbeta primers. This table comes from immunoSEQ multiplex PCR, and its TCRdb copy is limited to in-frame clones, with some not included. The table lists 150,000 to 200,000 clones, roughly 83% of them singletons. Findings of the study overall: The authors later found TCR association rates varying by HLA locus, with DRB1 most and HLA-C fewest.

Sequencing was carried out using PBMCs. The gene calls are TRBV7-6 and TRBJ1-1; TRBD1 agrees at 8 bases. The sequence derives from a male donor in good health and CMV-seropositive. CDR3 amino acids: CASRRMGTGNTEAFF. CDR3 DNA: TGTGCCAGCAGGCGTATGGGGACAGGGAACACTGAAGCTTTCTTT.